The clone carrying this TCR beta chain was recorded many times. No antigen is known for it. The sample comes from a study of T cells after yellow fever vaccination. For the study at large: With SMART-Seq v4 Ultra Low Input, the fractions containing low cell numbers were prepared. Study-wide results and limits: There was a possibility that FACS-sorted repertoires contained abundant clonotypes contaminating from the bulk population. Boosting was followed by the reappearance of most primary-vaccination clones (approximately 95% CD4, more than 70% CD8). Clonotypes shared by both compartments, CD4 and CD8, made up a small share.

TCRdb processed the 5' RACE reads anew with MiXCR; each CDR3 protein has one entry. The table lists 300,000 to 350,000 distinct CDR3 sequences, around 4.5% of them singletons. The CDR3 spans 15 residues. Trimming removed 3 bases at V and 7 bases at J, with 17 bases between. Per the germline V gene, CDR1 is MNHEY and CDR2 is SMNVEV (reference sequence). Sample: PBMCs, taken 15 days after the yellow fever booster vaccination. The chain uses TRBV27 and TRBJ2-3; unclear D gene. The clonotype originates from a man between 18 and 35 years old who received the YFV17D yellow fever vaccine. Here the CDR3 DNA reads TGTGCCAGCAGTTTTTCGTTGTTCCCGGCGAATACGCAGTATTTT. Translating gives CASSFSLFPANTQYF.